A selection of T cell receptor beta chains follows, all from one sample in a study of blood T cell repertoires in COVID-19. Only in-frame clones appear in the TCRdb table, and some are missing; sequencing was by immunoSEQ multiplex PCR. The data show 300,000 to 350,000 clones, about 86% seen once. What was sequenced was PBMCs or T cells enriched from blood (not recorded which). These receptors all come from a woman between 40 and 55 years old with acute COVID-19. CDR3s include the opening cysteine and the closing phenylalanine or tryptophan. D genes are given only for firm matches. Rows may omit the clone size; those that give it use once, few, many or a size class.

>.|.|TRBJ2-1|TRBV7-9
CASSSEIPTAYNEQFF
TGTGCCAGCAGCTCCGAAATACCAACGGCCTACAATGAGCAGTTCTTC
>once|TRBD1|TRBJ1-5|TRBV7-8
CASSPQGQGNQPQHF
TGTGCCAGCAGCCCTCAAGGACAGGGAAATCAGCCCCAGCATTTT
>few|.|TRBJ1-1|TRBV5-1
CASSDYTEAFF
TGCGCCAGCAGCGACTACACTGAAGCTTTCTTT
>.|.|TRBJ1-2|TRBV7-9
CASSFPLDNYGYTF
TGTGCCAGCAGCTTCCCCTTAGATAACTATGGCTACACCTTC
>.|.|TRBJ1-5|TRBV3-1/TRBV3-2
CASSQTPNSNQPQHF
TGTGCCAGCAGCCAGACTCCAAATAGCAATCAGCCCCAGCATTTT
>.|TRBD2|TRBJ2-7|TRBV7-6
CASSRSGSGNEQYF
TGTGCCAGCAGCCGTAGCGGGAGCGGGAACGAGCAGTACTTC
>.|.|TRBJ2-1|TRBV27
CASSSSPGSYNEQFF
TGTGCCAGCAGTTCGAGTCCGGGCTCCTACAATGAGCAGTTCTTC
>.|TRBD2|TRBJ2-3|TRBV6-1
CASSDWAGGRTDTQYF
TGTGCCAGCAGTGACTGGGCGGGGGGCCGCACAGATACGCAGTATTTT
>.|.|TRBJ1-1|TRBV7-9
CASSSYGGQNTEAFF
TGTGCCAGCAGCTCCTACGGGGGGCAGAACACTGAAGCTTTCTTT
>.|.|TRBJ1-2|TRBV18
CASSRQGDYGYTF
TGTGCCAGCTCACGTCAGGGTGACTATGGCTACACCTTC
>.|TRBD1|TRBJ2-5|TRBV2
CASSGQGGETQYF
TGTGCCAGCAGCGGACAGGGCGGCGAGACCCAGTACTTC
>.|.|TRBJ2-3|TRBV5-1
CASSSEDTQYF
TGCGCCAGCAGCTCTGAGGATACGCAGTATTTT
>.|TRBD1|TRBJ2-7|TRBV3-1/TRBV3-2
CASSQGLGQGTYEQYF
TGTGCCAGCAGCCAGGGGTTAGGACAGGGGACATACGAGCAGTACTTC